This TCR beta chain comes out of a study of identical twins. Study results and caveats: The conclusions drew on cross-sectional statistical analysis instead of tracking the same donors.

Germline lookup yields CDR1 KGHDR and CDR2 SFDVKD. Losses at the gene ends were 3 bases for V and 9 bases for J; bases not matched to a gene: 6. CDR3 length: 14 amino acids. Of note for this clonotype: Its antigen is unknown.

Each donor was a healthy Caucasian. TCRdb reprocessed the 5' RACE reads via MiXCR and lists one record per CDR3 protein. This sample yields 1.5 million or so distinct CDR3 sequences, of which 25% to 35% are seen a single time; 0.25% to 0.3% belongs to the top ten. This TCR was recovered from a newborn girl in good health. The chain couples TRBV24-1 to TRBJ2-1; TRBD1 aligns across 8 bases. Sequenced: cord blood. DNA of the CDR3: TGTGCCACCAGTGATCAGGACAGGGTTTTTGAGCAGTTCTTC. It yields the protein CATSDQDRVFEQFF.